The sequence of this T cell receptor (beta chain) was determined in a study of T cell responses to AZD1222 COVID-19 vaccine. Study observations and caveats: Repertoires were obtained only post-peak T cell response. The donors showed a predominance of white British ancestry and of females, with possible underestimation of clonal diversity. Vaccine-associated CD4 TCRs spanned spike, dominant at 160-218 and 743-854.

Assay used: immunoSEQ multiplex PCR; TCRdb lists only in-frame clones, some missing. Of tens of thousands of clones listed, less than 90% are singletons. Germline loops: CDR1 SGHNT, CDR2 YENEEA. The CDR3 is 13 residues long. V gave up 2 bases and J gave up 4 bases; unmatched junction bases: 1. On this clone: What it binds is unknown. The identical CDR3 is also encoded by other nucleotide sequences in the sample.

This chain connects TRBV11-3 to TRBJ1-1; TRBD1 matches at 7 bases. The starting material was peripheral blood, obtained on day 0 of AZD1222 vaccination. This TCR derives from an adult in good health. CDR3 sequence: CASSLTGVTEAFF. The CDR3 DNA sequence: TGTGCCAGCAGCTTAACAGGGGTCACTGAAGCTTTCTTT.